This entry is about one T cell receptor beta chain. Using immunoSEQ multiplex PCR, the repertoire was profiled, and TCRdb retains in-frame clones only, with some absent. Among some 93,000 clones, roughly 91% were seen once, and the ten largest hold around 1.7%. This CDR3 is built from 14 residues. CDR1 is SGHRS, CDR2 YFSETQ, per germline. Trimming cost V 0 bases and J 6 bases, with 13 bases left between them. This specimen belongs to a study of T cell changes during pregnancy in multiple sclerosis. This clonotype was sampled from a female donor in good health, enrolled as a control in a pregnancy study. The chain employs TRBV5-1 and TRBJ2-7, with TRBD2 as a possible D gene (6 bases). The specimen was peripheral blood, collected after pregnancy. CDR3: CASSLVRRGGEQYF. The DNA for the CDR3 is TGCGCCAGCAGCTTGGTCCGTAGGGGAGGCGAGCAGTACTTC.